The present T cell receptor beta chain was sequenced within a study of PD-L1 blockade in urothelial cancer. Germline V lookup: CDR1 MGHRA, CDR2 YSYEKL. This CDR3 has 16 amino acids. In each PCR, synthetic TCR analog templates were spiked in. Data came from immunoSEQ multiplex PCR; TCRdb stores just in-frame clones and leaves some out. This sample yields roughly 45,000 clones, of which around 80% are seen a single time; 15% to 20% belongs to the top ten. About this clone: What it recognizes is unknown. A read error is the likely source, as a far larger clone sits one nucleotide away.

The study's findings and limits: Tumor-associated TCR clones expanded more in blood at 3 weeks in patients with durable benefit.

Indicated time point: pretreatment peripheral blood. Sample contribution per patient ranged from 1 to 8, covering pretreatment and on-treatment. The origin of this receptor is a man in his 60s with urothelial cancer. The starting material was PBMCs, obtained around atezolizumab (anti-PD-L1) treatment. The rearrangement joins TRBV4-1 to TRBJ2-7; perhaps TRBD1 as D (5 bases). The CDR3: CTSSQGDSPFSYEQYF. The CDR3 DNA is TGCACCAGCAGCCAAGGCGACAGTCCCTTTTCCTACGAGCAGTACTTC.